This passage covers 25 T cell receptor beta chains from one sample sequenced in a study of shared T cell receptors in the human thymus (dated by TCRdb to about 2021). Libraries were made using the immunoSEQ multiplex PCR assay. The table comes from immuneACCESS by way of TCRdb, which keeps in-frame sequences with V and J called. Part of the clones is missing from these tables; in studies checked, under half for an unresolved V gene and the rest for unknown reasons. Present in this sample are 600,000 or so clones, more than 70% of which were seen just once. The ten largest clonotypes hold 0.0094% of the sample. Separately, the same data were catalogued under a study of human thymus T cells.

The sequenced sample was thymocytes. These receptors were taken from a boy under three years old with a congenital heart defect. Donor details come from another sample of the same person, matched by shared clones.

This clone was seen just once. The V and J genes are TRBV10-3 and TRBJ2-1; 8 bases fit TRBD2. This CDR3 is 21 amino acids long. Germline assignment: CDR1 ENHRY and CDR2 SYGVKD. V dropped 4 bases and J dropped 0; count of bases not matched to a gene: 20. This CDR3 reads CAISVSLATSARPSSYNEQFF. Written as DNA, the CDR3 is TGTGCCATCAGTGTATCCTTAGCGACTAGCGCGCGTCCAAGCTCCTACAATGAGCAGTTCTTC.

This chain joins TRBV27 and TRBJ2-7, with a tentative D call TRBD1 (6 bases). CDR1 and CDR2 (germline): MNHEY, SMNVEV (reference sequence). CDR3 size: 17 residues. Trimming took off 7 bases at V and 7 bases at J, with 29 bases between the two ends. The CDR3 region is CASNARIPYRATWEQYF. The CDR3, as DNA: TGTGCCAGCAACGCCAGGATTCCCTACAGGGCTACTTGGGAGCAGTACTTC.

This clone was seen only once. The chain combines TRBV9 with TRBJ2-7; the match to TRBD2 covers 10 bases. This CDR3 contains 16 residues. Per germline, CDR1 SGDLS and CDR2 YYNGEE. Unmatched junction bases numbered 7, after V lost 3 bases and J lost 1 base. CDR3 nucleotides: TGTGCCAGCAGCGCAGGAGCGGGAGGGATTTCCTACGAGCAGTACTTC. Its translation: CASSAGAGGISYEQYF.

The chain carries TRBV19 and TRBJ2-5; tentatively, D is TRBD1 (5 bases). V dropped 3 bases and J dropped 1 base, with 15 bases sitting between them. CDR1 LNHDA and CDR2 SQIVND come from the germline V gene (reference sequence). The CDR3 runs 16 residues. CDR3 nucleotide sequence: TGTGCCAGTAGTATTCGGTTCAGGGTAACCCAAGAGACCCAGTACTTC. Amino acids: CASSIRFRVTQETQYF.

The table lists this clone with a count of one. V is TRBV7-6 and J is TRBJ2-3; D is possibly TRBD2 (5 bases). The CDR3 totals 16 residues. Trimming took 1 base from V and 2 from J, leaving 13 bases between them. Germline CDR1 and CDR2: SGHVS and FNYEAQ. The CDR3 is CASSLVSERNTDTQYF. The DNA of the CDR3 is TGTGCCAGCAGCTTAGTTAGCGAGAGGAACACAGATACGCAGTATTTT.

The chain joins TRBV29-1 to TRBJ2-1, with D perhaps matching TRBD1 (5 bases). This CDR3 is 13 amino acids long. V lost 6 bases, J lost 1 base, and 10 bases lay in between. Germline CDR1 SQVTM, CDR2 ANQGSEA. CDR3 sequence reads: CSVAHRSYNEQFF. CDR3 in DNA: TGCAGCGTCGCCCACAGGTCCTACAATGAGCAGTTCTTC.

This clone was counted once. The J gene is TRBJ2-7, the V gene TRBV9; TRBD2 matches 8 bases. CDR1 is SGDLS, CDR2 YYNGEE, per germline. J gave up 5 bases and V 3 bases, and 7 bases lay outside the gene matches. This CDR3 is 14 amino acids long. The DNA of the CDR3 is TGTGCCAGCAGCGCCGAGGGACTAGTCCACGAGCAGTACTTC. Protein product: CASSAEGLVHEQYF.

This clone was seen just once. The chain combines TRBV7-2 with TRBJ1-6, with 8 bases lining up with TRBD1. The CDR3 length is 15 residues. The V gene's germline CDR1 is SGHTA and CDR2 FQGNSA. Trimming removed 3 bases from V and 12 bases from J; junction bases left unmatched: 10. Here the CDR3 reads CASSLIWTGPQPLHF. Written as DNA, the CDR3 is TGTGCCAGCAGCTTGATCTGGACAGGGCCTCAACCCCTCCACTTT.

This chain joins TRBV28 and TRBJ1-4; 7 nucleotides align to TRBD1. This CDR3 region has 17 residues. Germline V gene lookup returns CDR1 MDHEN and CDR2 SYDVKM. J lost 3 bases, V lost 6 bases, and 13 bases had no gene match. This CDR3 is CASRPRNFGTANEKLFF. As DNA, the CDR3 is TGTGCCAGCAGGCCGCGGAACTTCGGGACAGCTAATGAAAAACTGTTTTTT.

The chain carries TRBV4-3 and TRBJ2-1; D gene ambiguous. Trimming cost V 2 bases and J 6 bases, with 11 bases left between them. The CDR3 has 14 residues. The germline V gene has CDR1 LGHNA and CDR2 YSLEER. In nucleotides, the CDR3 is TGCGCCAGCAGCCAAACAACCTCTAGCAATGAGCAGTTCTTC. Amino acid sequence: CASSQTTSSNEQFF.

This chain uses TRBV6-5 with TRBJ1-1, with TRBD1 matching over 9 bases. This CDR3 is built from 15 residues. V was pared by 7 bases and J by 4 bases, with 10 bases of the junction left unmatched. Germline loops: CDR1 MNHEY, CDR2 SVGAGI. CDR3 sequence reads: CASISQGADGTEAFF. The CDR3 bases are TGTGCCAGCATTTCACAGGGGGCGGATGGCACTGAAGCTTTCTTT.

The rearrangement joins TRBV5-1 to TRBJ2-5; 9 bases are shared with TRBD2. The CDR3 contains 19 residues. CDR1 SGHRS and CDR2 YFSETQ come from the germline V gene. V lost 3 bases to trimming and J lost 2 bases; unmatched junction nucleotides: 17. As DNA, the CDR3 is TGCGCCAGCAGCTCACCTGGCGGGAGGGCCGTTCCATTTCAAGAGACCCAGTACTTC. It encodes CASSSPGGRAVPFQETQYF.

Only a few counts were recorded for this clone. The chain couples TRBV11-2 to TRBJ2-7; tentative D call: TRBD1 (5 bases). The germline V gene encodes CDR1 SGHAT and CDR2 FQNNGV. The V end lost 1 base, the J end lost 5 bases, and 12 bases lay between the germline ends. This CDR3 spans 14 amino acids. The DNA of the CDR3 is TGTGCCAGCAGCTTAGGGCCAGGGCCTCACGAGCAGTACTTC. Protein: CASSLGPGPHEQYF.

The CDR3 nucleotides are TGTGCCTGGAGATGGGGTTTGATCGGGGGGCATAAGATGAGCTCCTATAATTCACCCCTCCACTTT. This gives the protein CAWRWGLIGGHKMSSYNSPLHF. This chain joins TRBV30 and TRBJ1-6; tentative D call: TRBD1 (6 bases). The CDR3 loop spans 22 amino acids. From germline, CDR1 is GTSNPN and CDR2 SVGIG (reference sequence). The V and J ends lost 3 bases and 0 bases respectively, with 30 bases between them. The variable domain in full, with the rest retrieved from reference TRBV30 and TRBJ1-6, is SQTIHQWPATLVQPVGSPLSLECTVEGTSNPNLYWYRQAAGRGLQLLFYSVGIGQISSEVPQNLSASRPQDRQFILSSKKLLLSDSGFYLCAWRWGLIGGHKMSSYNSPLHFGNGTRLTVT.

This clone was picked up a small number of times. The chain has TRBV6-5 and TRBJ2-1, with D perhaps TRBD2 (5 bases). CDR1 is MNHEY, CDR2 SVGAGI, per germline. CDR3 length: 14 residues. The V end was cut by 2 bases, the J end by 9 bases, with 14 bases between. The CDR3 nucleotides read TGTGCCAGCAGTTACGCCGACTTGGCGGGTGAGCAGTTCTTC. This codes for CASSYADLAGEQFF.

This sequence joins TRBV7-9 and TRBJ2-6, with 7 positions matching TRBD1. The CDR3 contains 18 residues. In germline, CDR1 is SEHNR, CDR2 FQNEAQ (reference sequence). Trimming took 1 base from V and 0 from J; bases not matched to a gene: 6. The CDR3 spells CASSLGGTVSSGANVLTF. For the CDR3, the DNA is TGTGCCAGCAGCTTAGGGGGGACAGTGAGCTCTGGGGCCAACGTCCTGACTTTC.

The V gene is TRBV19, the J gene TRBJ1-2; 8 bases agree with TRBD1. V shed 9 bases, J shed 8 bases, and the junction held 14 bases outside the gene matches. Germline V gene sequence: CDR1 LNHDA, CDR2 SQIVND (reference sequence). The CDR3 consists of 14 residues. The CDR3 sequence is CASEASTGVRGYTF. In DNA, the CDR3 is TGTGCCAGCGAAGCCTCGACAGGGGTTCGGGGCTACACCTTC.

In this sample, this clone turned up a few times. This chain links TRBV5-1 with TRBJ2-5, with D maybe TRBD2 (5 bases). CDR1 and CDR2 (germline): SGHRS, YFSETQ. Trimming removed 2 bases at V and 3 bases at J, with 8 bases between. The length of the CDR3 is 13 residues. CDR3 DNA: TGCGCCAGCAGCTTATCTAGCAAAGAGACCCAGTACTTC. It specifies CASSLSSKETQYF. Based on the CDR3 plus reference TRBV5-1 and TRBJ2-5, the full variable domain is KAGVTQTPRYLIKTRGQQVTLSCSPISGHRSVSWYQQTPGQGLQFLFEYFSETQRNKGNFPGRFSGRQFSNSRSEMNVSTLELGDSALYLCASSLSSKETQYFGPGTRLLVL.

The chain combines TRBV10-1 with TRBJ2-7, with D tentatively TRBD1 (5 bases). The CDR3 is 16 residues long. Germline CDR1 WNHNN, CDR2 SYGVQD (reference sequence). The V gene lost 2 bases and the J gene lost 5 bases, with 19 bases spanning the gap. CDR3 sequence: CASSEAPREKLDEQYF. The DNA for the CDR3 is TGCGCCAGCAGTGAGGCCCCCAGGGAAAAACTTGACGAGCAGTACTTC.

The chain employs TRBV12-5 and TRBJ2-6, with 10 bases fitting TRBD1. Germline CDR1 reads LGHNT; CDR2 reads FRNRAP. The J segment lost 3 bases and the V segment lost 5 bases, leaving 10 bases of the junction unmatched. This CDR3 has 18 residues. This CDR3 is CASGTRDRGFFGANVLTF. The CDR3 DNA is TGTGCTAGTGGTACCCGGGACAGGGGTTTTTTTGGGGCCAACGTCCTGACTTTC.

This chain uses TRBV2 with TRBJ2-7; TRBD1 aligns across 9 bases. CDR1 and CDR2 from the germline V gene are SNHLY and FYNNEI. The junction had 16 bases not matched to a gene; V was cut back by 4 bases and J by 3 bases. The CDR3 consists of 18 residues. Written as DNA, the CDR3 is TGTGCCAGCAGTGGACCCCATCTTCCGACAGGGGGGGACTACGAGCAGTACTTC. The encoded protein is CASSGPHLPTGGDYEQYF.

This chain connects TRBV4-1 to TRBJ1-5; D is unclear. V lost 3 bases, J lost 0 bases, and 18 bases lay in between. The CDR3 totals 18 residues. CDR1 and CDR2 from the germline V gene are MGHRA and YSYEKL. CDR3 DNA: TGCGCCAGCAGCCATACCATCCCCGAGATATATAGCAATCAGCCCCAGCATTTT. Amino acid sequence: CASSHTIPEIYSNQPQHF.

The chain carries TRBV18 and TRBJ2-4, with D possibly TRBD1 on 6 matching bases. Trimming shortened V by 1 base and J by 1 base, and 11 bases separated the two germline ends. The CDR3 loop spans 16 amino acids. Germline CDR1 KGHSH, CDR2 LQKENI. Here the CDR3 reads CASSPHPGEAKNIQYF. CDR3 nucleotide sequence: TGTGCCAGCTCACCACATCCAGGGGAGGCCAAAAACATTCAGTACTTC.

The J gene is TRBJ2-3, the V gene TRBV29-1; 8 bases match TRBD2. The CDR3 runs to 16 residues. Trimming removed 5 bases from V and 2 bases from J; junction bases left unmatched: 12. Germline V gene sequence: CDR1 SQVTM, CDR2 ANQGSEA. CDR3 DNA: TGCAGCGTTAACCCAACTCAAGCGGGGGACACAGATACGCAGTATTTT. As protein: CSVNPTQAGDTDTQYF.

This chain connects TRBV6-5 to TRBJ2-7; 11 nucleotides align to TRBD1. This CDR3 has 15 amino acids. V was pared by 2 bases and J by 6 bases, with 6 bases of the junction left unmatched. Germline CDR1 and CDR2: MNHEY and SVGAGI. CDR3 sequence (DNA): TGTGCCAGCAGTTACGCGGGACAGGGGGGAGGCGAGCAGTACTTC. It translates to CASSYAGQGGGEQYF.